These 10 T cell receptor beta chains came from one sample sequenced in a study of blood T cell repertoires in COVID-19. TCRdb's table, derived via immunoSEQ multiplex PCR, lists solely in-frame clones and lacks some. The table shows 150,000 to 200,000 clones, with about 78% occurring only once. Sequencing was done on a sample of PBMCs or T cells enriched from blood (not recorded which). These receptors all come from a woman aged 50 to 65 who had recovered from COVID-19.

The chain recombines TRBV28 with TRBJ1-1; D is unresolved. With 6 bases removed from V and 3 bases from J, the gap between germline ends came to 11 bases. This CDR3 contains 13 residues. CDR1 is MDHEN, CDR2 SYDVKM, per germline. The CDR3 DNA reads TGTGCCAGCAGAGGGAGCACGGACACTGAAGCTTTCTTT. It yields the protein CASRGSTDTEAFF.

The rearrangement links TRBV6-5 to TRBJ1-6; the match to TRBD1 covers 9 bases. The CDR3 length is 16 residues. The V gene's germline CDR1 is MNHEY and CDR2 SVGAGI. V lost 0 bases and J lost 14; bases outside the gene matches: 11. The CDR3 DNA reads TGTGCCAGCAGTTACTCGATGGGACAGGGCTTTGGAGCCCTCCACTTT. It specifies CASSYSMGQGFGALHF.

Of note for this clone: One junction end disagrees with the germline gene, perhaps due to a read error. This rearrangement joins TRBV5-1 to TRBJ1-4, with D perhaps TRBD1 (6 bases). Germline V gives CDR1 SGHRS, CDR2 YFSETQ. This CDR3 is 15 amino acids long. The CDR3 DNA reads TGCGCCAGCAGCTTGGCCGGGACAACGAATGAAAAACTGTTTTTT. Residues: CASSLAGTTNEKLFF.

V is TRBV4-2 and J is TRBJ2-1, with 14 bases that match TRBD2. The CDR3 extends over 15 amino acids. V trimming: 3 bases; J trimming: 8 bases; junction bases outside the gene matches: 3. Per the germline V gene, CDR1 is LGHNA and CDR2 is YNFKEQ. The CDR3 loop reads CASSQGTSGRDEQFF. CDR3 sequence (DNA): TGTGCCAGCAGCCAGGGGACTAGCGGGAGAGATGAGCAGTTCTTC.

The J gene is TRBJ2-2, the V gene TRBV27; D may be TRBD1 (7 bases). The germline V gene encodes CDR1 MNHEY and CDR2 SMNVEV (reference sequence). Trimming stripped 5 bases from V and 3 bases from J, with 13 bases between. The CDR3 loop spans 15 amino acids. CDR3 sequence (DNA): TGTGCCAGCAGTCCCCAGGGGGGAGACACCGGGGAGCTGTTTTTT. This codes for CASSPQGGDTGELFF.

This clone was seen a handful of times. The chain links TRBV5-6 to TRBJ2-7; D perhaps matches TRBD2 (5 bases). Germline assignment: CDR1 SGHDT and CDR2 YYEEEE. The V gene lost 4 bases and the J gene lost 3 bases, with 11 bases spanning the gap. The CDR3 consists of 13 residues. The CDR3 nucleotides read TGTGCCAGCAGCAGTTGGACTCACTACGAGCAGTACTTC. It is translated as CASSSWTHYEQYF.

The chain uses TRBV7-6 and TRBJ2-7; tentatively, D is TRBD1 (6 bases). CDR1 and CDR2 (germline): SGHVS, FNYEAQ. V was clipped by 5 bases and J by 0 bases, with 14 bases between them. There are 15 residues in the CDR3. The CDR3 protein is CASSASGQGSYEQYF. The CDR3 bases are TGTGCCAGCAGCGCCTCGGGACAAGGCTCCTACGAGCAGTACTTC.

This sequence joins TRBV5-5 and TRBJ1-1; possibly TRBD1 for D (6 bases). V was clipped by 4 bases and J by 2 bases, with 12 bases between them. The germline V gene has CDR1 SGHKS and CDR2 YYEKEE (reference sequence). CDR3 length: 14 amino acids. The CDR3 here is CASSPAQGNTEAFF. In DNA form, the CDR3 reads TGTGCCAGCAGCCCAGCACAGGGCAACACTGAAGCTTTCTTT.

Written as DNA, the CDR3 is TGTGCCAGCAGCTTAGGGACAGAGAACACTGAAGCTTTCTTT. Translation: CASSLGTENTEAFF. The genes are TRBV11-2 and TRBJ1-1, with a tentative D call TRBD1 (6 bases). Trimming took off 1 base at V and 1 base at J, with 7 bases between the two ends. Germline CDR1 and CDR2: SGHAT and FQNNGV. This CDR3 is 14 amino acids long.

Remarks on this clone: Mismatch with germline at one junction end may stem from a read error. The V and J genes are TRBV7-2 and TRBJ1-2, with TRBD1 identical over 12 bases. In germline, CDR1 is SGHTA, CDR2 FQGNSA. CDR3 length: 13 amino acids. CDR3 in DNA: TGTGCCAGCAGCTTAACCGGGACAGGGGGCTTTGCCTTC. This encodes CASSLTGTGGFAF. Full variable domain (outside the CDR3, taken from reference TRBV7-2 and TRBJ1-2): GAGVSQSPSNKVTEKGKDVELRCDPISGHTALYWYRQSLGQGLEFLIYFQGNSAPDKSGLPSDRFSAERTGGSVSTLTIQRTQQEDSAVYLCASSLTGTGGFAFGSGTRLTVV.